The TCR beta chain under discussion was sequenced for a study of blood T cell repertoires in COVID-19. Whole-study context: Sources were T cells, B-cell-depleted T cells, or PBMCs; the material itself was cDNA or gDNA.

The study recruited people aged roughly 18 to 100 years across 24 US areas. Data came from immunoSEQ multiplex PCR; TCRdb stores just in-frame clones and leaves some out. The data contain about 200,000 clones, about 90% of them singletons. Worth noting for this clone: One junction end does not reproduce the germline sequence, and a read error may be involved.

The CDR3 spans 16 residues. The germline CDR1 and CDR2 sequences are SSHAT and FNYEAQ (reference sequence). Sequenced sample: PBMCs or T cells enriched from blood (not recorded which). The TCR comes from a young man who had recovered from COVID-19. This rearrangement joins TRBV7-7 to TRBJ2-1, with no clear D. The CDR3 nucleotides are TGTGCTAGCAGCTCCTCGAGCGTGAGCTCCTACAATGAGCAGTTCTTC. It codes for CASSSSSVSSYNEQFF. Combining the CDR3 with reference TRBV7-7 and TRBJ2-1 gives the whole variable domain GAGVSQSPRYKVTKRGQDVTLRCDPISSHATLYWYQQALGQGPEFLTYFNYEAQPDKSGLPSDRFSAERPEGSISTLTIQRTEQRDSAMYRCASSSSSVSSYNEQFFGPGTRLTVL.